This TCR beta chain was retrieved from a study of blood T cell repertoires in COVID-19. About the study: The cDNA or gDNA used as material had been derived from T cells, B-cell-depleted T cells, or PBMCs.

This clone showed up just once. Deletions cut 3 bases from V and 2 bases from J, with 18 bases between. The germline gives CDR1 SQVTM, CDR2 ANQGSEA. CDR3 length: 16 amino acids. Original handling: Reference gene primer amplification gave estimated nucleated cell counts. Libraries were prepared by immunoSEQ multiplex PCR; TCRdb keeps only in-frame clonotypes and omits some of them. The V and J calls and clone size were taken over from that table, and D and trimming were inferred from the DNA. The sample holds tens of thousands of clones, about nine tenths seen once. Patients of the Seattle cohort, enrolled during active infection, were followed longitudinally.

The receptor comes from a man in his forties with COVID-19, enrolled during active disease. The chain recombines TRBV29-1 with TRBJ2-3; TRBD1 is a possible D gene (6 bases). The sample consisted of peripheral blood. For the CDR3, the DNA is TGCAGCGTTGAGGGGGCAGCACAGGGTGCCACAGATACGCAGTATTTT. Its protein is CSVEGAAQGATDTQYF.